These 18 T cell receptor beta chains came from one sample sequenced in a study of cytomegalovirus exposure and HLA in healthy donors. PCR amplification relied on 60 Vbeta primers (plus 13 Jbeta primers). Profiled with immunoSEQ multiplex PCR; TCRdb holds only in-frame clones, not every one. The sample has tens of thousands of clones; roughly 83% are singletons. Source material: PBMCs. The origin of the receptors is a man aged 30 to 39 in good health and CMV-seronegative.

The V gene is TRBV5-1, the J gene TRBJ2-2; D unclear. The CDR3 consists of 15 residues. The V gene lost 2 bases and the J gene lost 2 bases, with 10 bases spanning the gap. Germline CDR1 reads SGHRS; CDR2 reads YFSETQ. The CDR3 here is CASSFLSLNTGELFF. DNA of the CDR3: TGCGCCAGCAGCTTCCTTAGTCTTAACACCGGGGAGCTGTTTTTT.

In its sample, this clone was seen a few times. The rearrangement uses TRBV14 and TRBJ1-1, with D possibly TRBD1 on 5 matching bases. Looked up from germline, CDR1 is SGHDN and CDR2 is FVKESK. V shed 0 bases and J shed 0 bases, with 11 bases lying between them. This CDR3 region has 16 residues. The CDR3 nucleotides are TGTGCCAGCAGCCAAGACAGGGTGAGTATGAACACTGAAGCTTTCTTT. It yields the protein CASSQDRVSMNTEAFF.

The rearrangement links TRBV7-9 to TRBJ1-4; 8 bases agree with TRBD1. The CDR3 contains 14 residues. Trimming removed 4 bases from V and 7 bases from J; junction bases left unmatched: 5. Germline CDR1 and CDR2: SEHNR and FQNEAQ (reference sequence). DNA for the CDR3: TGTGCCAGCAGCTCCGGACAGGGCGGTGAAAAACTGTTTTTT. Translated, it gives CASSSGQGGEKLFF.

CDR3 amino acids: CASARYTEAFF. For the CDR3, the DNA is TGTGCCAGTGCCAGGTACACTGAAGCTTTCTTT. J is TRBJ1-1 and V is TRBV19; no definite D call. Trimming removed 8 bases from V and 3 bases from J, with 7 bases in between. There are 11 residues in the CDR3. The V gene's germline CDR1 is LNHDA and CDR2 SQIVND (reference sequence).

The chain couples TRBV7-2 to TRBJ1-4; TRBD1 might be the D (6 bases). Trimming shortened V by 4 bases and J by 8 bases, and 17 bases separated the two germline ends. CDR1 SGHTA and CDR2 FQGNSA come from the germline V gene. The CDR3 has 15 amino acids. The CDR3: CASSSTPGTGEKLFF. CDR3 nucleotide sequence: TGTGCCAGCAGCTCGACCCCCGGCACAGGGGAAAAACTGTTTTTT. The full variable domain, completed using reference TRBV7-2 and TRBJ1-4, is GAGVSQSPSNKVTEKGKDVELRCDPISGHTALYWYRQSLGQGLEFLIYFQGNSAPDKSGLPSDRFSAERTGGSVSTLTIQRTQQEDSAVYLCASSSTPGTGEKLFFGSGTQLSVL.

The chain joins TRBV2 to TRBJ1-2, with 7 bases identical to TRBD1. Germline-derived CDR1 and CDR2 are SNHLY and FYNNEI. V lost 5 bases, J lost 5 bases, and 5 bases stayed unmatched. The CDR3 length is 13 residues. The CDR3 nucleotides are TGTGCCAGCAGTAGGGACAGTAGTTATGGCTACACCTTC. Its translation is CASSRDSSYGYTF.

Points on this clone: The junction departs from germline at one end; a sequencing error may be responsible. This sequence joins TRBV7-2 and TRBJ2-1; TRBD2 matches 8 bases. Germline loops: CDR1 SGHTA, CDR2 FQGNSA. The CDR3 sequence is 14 residues long. The CDR3 sequence is CASSLASGSNEQFF. The CDR3 DNA is TGTGCCAGCAGCCTAGCAAGCGGGAGCAATGAGCAGTTCTTC.

The chain joins TRBV11-2 to TRBJ2-7, with D possibly matching TRBD1 (6 bases). V was trimmed by 3 bases and J by 5 bases, leaving 8 bases between them. The CDR3 extends over 12 amino acids. The V gene's germline CDR1 is SGHAT and CDR2 FQNNGV. The CDR3 spells CASSLGADEQYF. The CDR3 bases are TGTGCCAGCAGCTTGGGGGCGGACGAGCAGTACTTC.

V is TRBV5-6 and J is TRBJ1-6; D not resolved. V gave up 0 bases and J gave up 3 bases, with 10 bases separating them. The CDR3 runs 16 residues. Per germline, CDR1 SGHDT and CDR2 YYEEEE. In nucleotides, the CDR3 is TGTGCCAGCAGCTTGGATAGGGAGGGCTATAATTCACCCCTCCACTTT. It specifies CASSLDREGYNSPLHF.

This clone was seen a handful of times. The chain has TRBV12-2 and TRBJ2-7; TRBD2 was called by the table and not checked on the DNA. TRBV12-2 is noted as a pseudogene. This CDR3 is built from 18 residues. CDR3 region: CASRLGGSGRGGSYEQYF. The CDR3 nucleotides read TGTGCAAGTCGCTTAGGCGGTAGCGGGAGGGGAGGATCCTACGAGCAGTACTTC.

This sequence joins TRBV19 and TRBJ1-1; tentatively, D is TRBD1 (6 bases). The V gene lost 9 bases and the J gene lost 0 bases, with 11 bases spanning the gap. The CDR3 has 13 amino acids. Germline CDR1 and CDR2: LNHDA and SQIVND (reference sequence). The CDR3 sequence is CASGQPLNTEAFF. The CDR3 bases are TGTGCCAGCGGACAGCCGCTGAACACTGAAGCTTTCTTT.

This clone has only one observation. This chain joins TRBV10-3 and TRBJ2-2; 11 bases line up with TRBD1. The CDR3 covers 17 residues. The trim removed 6 bases at V and 0 bases at J, leaving 6 bases unmatched. The germline V gene encodes CDR1 ENHRY and CDR2 SYGVKD. The DNA for the CDR3 is TGTGCCATCAGCGGACAGGGGGCGTCTTCGAACACCGGGGAGCTGTTTTTT. Amino acid sequence: CAISGQGASSNTGELFF.

The chain combines TRBV6-5 with TRBJ2-5; 12 bases are a match to TRBD2. Looked up from germline, CDR1 is MNHEY and CDR2 is SVGAGI. CDR3 size: 15 residues. Germline trimming cut 4 bases from V and 5 bases from J; bases unmatched to any gene: 5. Here the CDR3 reads CASSSSGGASETQYF. The CDR3 nucleotides read TGTGCCAGCAGTTCTAGCGGGGGGGCCTCGGAGACCCAGTACTTC.

The chain is built from TRBV6-5 and TRBJ1-2; 12 nucleotides line up with TRBD1. Germline V gives CDR1 MNHEY, CDR2 SVGAGI. This CDR3 has 16 residues. V shed 0 bases, J shed 8 bases, and the junction held 7 bases outside the gene matches. The CDR3 loop reads CASSYSLGQGAQGYTF. CDR3 bases: TGTGCCAGCAGTTACTCCTTGGGACAGGGGGCGCAGGGCTACACCTTC.

The V and J genes are TRBV5-1 and TRBJ2-1; TRBD2 agrees at 14 bases. Germline V CDR1 and CDR2: SGHRS, YFSETQ. This CDR3 region has 18 residues. V was pared by 0 bases and J by 5 bases, with 7 bases of the junction left unmatched. CDR3 sequence (DNA): TGCGCCAGCAGCTTGGCCGGGACTAGCGGGAGTGGGAACAATGAGCAGTTCTTC. Its translation: CASSLAGTSGSGNNEQFF.

V and J are TRBV7-5 and TRBJ1-1; TRBD1, the table's D call, lacks a check against the DNA. TRBV7-5 is a recognized pseudogene. The length of the CDR3 is 16 residues. The chain's CDR3 is CARSLAPQVMNTEAFF. The DNA for the CDR3 is TGTGCCAGAAGCTTAGCCCCTCAGGTCATGAACACTGAAGCTTTCTTT.

The J gene is TRBJ2-7, the V gene TRBV9; 10 bases are a match to TRBD2. Germline-derived CDR1 and CDR2 are SGDLS and YYNGEE. The V gene end was trimmed by 0 bases and the J gene end by 6 bases; junction bases not matched to a gene: 6. CDR3 length equals 15 residues. The CDR3 nucleotides are TGTGCCAGCAGCGTAGGCGAGCGGGGGGGGTTCGAGCAGTACTTC. Protein: CASSVGERGGFEQYF.

Of note for this clone: This sample includes further DNA sequences coding for the same CDR3. The V gene is TRBV4-1, the J gene TRBJ2-7, with D uncertain. V was pared by 0 bases and J by 2 bases, with 8 bases between. The CDR3 length is 14 residues. The germline V gene has CDR1 MGHRA and CDR2 YSYEKL. For the CDR3, the DNA is TGCGCCAGCAGCCAAGATCCTGGCACCTACGAGCAGTACTTC. It translates to CASSQDPGTYEQYF.